The entry below gives a single TCR beta chain sequence along with its context. This sample was included in a study of blood T cell repertoires in COVID-19. Overall study context: Sites across the United States, Italy and Spain contributed samples from acute and convalescent COVID-19.

Germline CDR1 and CDR2: SGHRS and YFSETQ. This CDR3 spans 14 amino acids. V dropped 0 bases and J dropped 6 bases, with 9 bases sitting between them. In the authors' methods: Quantification of nucleated cells was approximated via reference gene primer amplification. TCRdb's copy holds only in-frame clones and misses some; the assay was immunoSEQ multiplex PCR. That table supplies the V and J calls and clone size; D and trimming were determined from the DNA. This table has 35,000 to 45,000 clones, roughly 92% appearing once. The V call is TRBV5-1, the J call TRBJ1-4, with D maybe TRBD1 (6 bases). The sample consisted of peripheral blood. The source is a man aged 45-65 years with active COVID-19. CDR3 in amino acids: CASSLEAGDEKLFF. In nucleotides, the CDR3 is TGCGCCAGCAGCTTGGAGGCAGGGGATGAAAAACTGTTTTTT.